The 20 T cell receptor beta chains given below trace back to one sample, sequenced in a study of tumor-infiltrating lymphocytes in glioblastoma multiforme. Three nested ARM-PCR rounds with V-beta and C-beta primers built TCRB libraries. TCRdb reprocessed the multiplex PCR reads with MiXCR, giving one entry per CDR3 protein. The profile shows 10,000 or so distinct CDR3 sequences, about 65% of them singletons. What was sequenced was brain tumor tissue. All receptors come from a male donor with glioblastoma.

This sequence joins TRBV10-3 and TRBJ2-5; possibly TRBD2 for D (6 bases). In germline, CDR1 is ENHRY, CDR2 SYGVKD. V lost 2 bases and J lost 4, with 14 bases in between. This CDR3 comprises 15 residues. The CDR3 region is CAISETRDLRETQYF. The CDR3 DNA reads as TGTGCCATCAGTGAGACCCGGGACTTGCGAGAGACCCAGTACTTC.

The V and J genes are TRBV6-6 and TRBJ1-6; D uncertain. CDR3 length: 13 amino acids. Germline V gene data show CDR1 as MNHNY and CDR2 as SVGAGI (reference sequence). Trimming took 6 bases from V and 10 from J, leaving 13 bases between them. CDR3 sequence reads: CASRPIMCSPLHF. CDR3 nucleotides: TGTGCCAGCAGACCTATTATGTGCTCACCCCTCCACTTT.

Regarding this clonotype: One end of the junction fails to match germline, which may point to a read error. V usage is TRBV20-1 and J usage is TRBJ2-7, with D possibly being TRBD1 (5 bases). Germline loops: CDR1 DFQATT, CDR2 SNEGSKA (reference sequence). CDR3 length: 14 amino acids. The CDR3 sequence is CSAGGHTTSYAQYF. The CDR3 DNA is TGCAGTGCTGGCGGACACACAACCTCCTACGCGCAGTACTTC.

This clonotype came up once. The V and J genes are TRBV28 and TRBJ1-1; the D gene is possibly TRBD1 (5 bases). Germline V gene sequence: CDR1 MDHEN, CDR2 SYDVKM. Trimming took off 7 bases at V and 1 base at J, with 22 bases between the two ends. This CDR3 comprises 17 residues. In DNA form, the CDR3 reads TGTGCCAGCATTAATCGGGGCGAGGGATGGAGGAACACTGAAGCTTTCTTT. The encoded protein is CASINRGEGWRNTEAFF.

Turning to this clonotype: The conserved closing phenylalanine or tryptophan is absent in this CDR3, likely reflecting a read error. This chain connects TRBV29-1 to TRBJ2-5; D is unclear. The V and J ends lost 6 bases and 5 bases respectively, with 16 bases between them. Germline CDR1 is SQVTM and CDR2 is ANQGSEA. The CDR3 contains 13 residues. CDR3 sequence: CSVDMVVGETQYS. As DNA, the CDR3 is TGCAGCGTCGACATGGTAGTCGGGGAGACCCAGTACTCC.

Judged by abundance, this clonotype is medium-sized. The V call is TRBV6-6, the J call TRBJ2-7; D not certain. The V end lost 4 bases, the J end lost 1 base, and 20 bases lay between the germline ends. Germline V gene lookup returns CDR1 MNHNY and CDR2 SVGAGI (reference sequence). The CDR3 is 17 amino acids. The CDR3 coding sequence is TGTGCCAGCAGTTTAGGCCTAGTTGGCTTGGGGTCCTACGAGCAGTACTTC. It translates to CASSLGLVGLGSYEQYF.

The J gene is TRBJ2-3, the V gene TRBV6-2 or TRBV6-3; 12 bases are shared with TRBD2. The CDR3 runs 16 residues. Germline lookup yields CDR1 MNHEY and CDR2 SVGEGT. V trimming: 2 bases; J trimming: 4 bases; junction bases outside the gene matches: 4. CDR3 amino acids: CASSYTLAGGADTQYF. In DNA form, the CDR3 reads TGTGCCAGCAGTTACACACTAGCGGGAGGCGCAGATACGCAGTATTTT.

The rearrangement uses TRBV11-2 and TRBJ2-1; 10 positions match TRBD2. With V trimmed by 10 bases and J by 11 bases, 17 bases remained unmatched. Germline-derived CDR1 and CDR2 are SGHAT and FQNNGV. CDR3 length: 15 residues. In DNA form, the CDR3 reads TGTGCCATCATCCCCCTAGCGGGAGTGAGTCAAAAGCAGTTCTTC. Amino acids: CAIIPLAGVSQKQFF.

Notes on this clonotype: A much larger clone lies one base from this, so it may be a read error. The chain carries TRBV11-2 and TRBJ2-2, with D unresolved. CDR1 and CDR2 from the germline V gene are SGHAT and FQNNGV. CDR3 length: 12 residues. The CDR3 spells CASSKTLGQLFF. For the CDR3, the DNA is TGTGCCAGCAGCAAGACACTCGGGCAGCTGTTTTTT. Complete variable domain (other parts from reference TRBV11-2 and TRBJ2-2): EAGVAQSPRYKIIEKRQSVAFWCNPISGHATLYWYQQILGQGPKLLIQFQNNGVVDDSQLPKDRFSAERLKGVDSTLKIQPAKLEDSAVYLCASSKTLGQLFFGEGSRLTVL.

In regard to this clonotype: A junction boundary mismatches the germline segment, possibly from a read error. The genes are TRBV5-4 and TRBJ2-1; D gene ambiguous. CDR1 and CDR2 from the germline V gene are SGHNT and YYREEE (reference sequence). The CDR3 is 11 amino acids. Written as DNA, the CDR3 is TGTGCCACCAGCATAGAGATTGAGCAGTTCTTC. The encoded protein is CATSIEIEQFF.

This clonotype occurred once. Mismatch with germline at one junction end may stem from a read error. The chain uses TRBV10-2 and TRBJ2-7, with a weak D call TRBD1 (6 bases). CDR3 size: 12 residues. In germline, CDR1 is WSHSY, CDR2 SAAADI. The CDR3: CASSESIEDRLF. The DNA of the CDR3 is TGCGCAAGCAGTGAGTCGATTGAAGACAGGTTGTTC.

CDR3 amino acids: CSTRELAGWRETQYF. CDR3 DNA: TGCAGCACCAGGGAACTAGCGGGGTGGCGGGAGACCCAGTACTTC. The gene calls are TRBV29-1 and TRBJ2-5; TRBD2 aligns across 10 bases. Germline trimming cut 8 bases from V and 5 bases from J; bases unmatched to any gene: 14. Germline loops: CDR1 SQVTM, CDR2 ANQGSEA. The CDR3 has 15 residues.

This clonotype has only a few counts. An end of the junction does not agree with germline; a read error may underlie this. The gene calls are TRBV28 and TRBJ2-3; 7 nucleotides line up with TRBD2. This CDR3 is built from 15 residues. The germline V gene encodes CDR1 MDHEN and CDR2 SYDVKM. In DNA form, the CDR3 reads TGTGCCAGCAGTTGGCTAGCGGTCCACACAGATACGCAGTATTTC. It translates to CASSWLAVHTDTQYF.

Points on this clonotype: The junction shows a germline mismatch at one end, possibly a read error. The chain is built from TRBV11-2 and TRBJ2-3; tentatively, D is TRBD2 (7 bases). The germline V gene has CDR1 SGHAT and CDR2 FQNNGV. CDR3 size: 13 residues. The CDR3 sequence: CATGAGATDMQYF. The DNA for the CDR3 is TGTGCCACCGGTGCGGGGGCCACAGATATGCAGTATTTT.

The chain uses TRBV6-1 and TRBJ2-2; D tentatively fits TRBD1 or TRBD2 (7 bases each). Deletions cut 1 base from V and 6 bases from J, with 12 bases between. This CDR3 is 15 amino acids long. Per germline, CDR1 MNHNS and CDR2 SASEGT. As DNA, the CDR3 is TGTGCCAGCAGTGAAGGCGCAGGGGGGGCCGGGGAGCTGTTTTTT. Translation: CASSEGAGGAGELFF.

For this clonotype: One end of the junction varies from germline; a read error may be responsible. J is TRBJ2-7 and V is TRBV20-1; 8 positions match TRBD2. Germline loops: CDR1 DFQATT, CDR2 SNEGSKA (reference sequence). The length of the CDR3 is 13 residues. The CDR3 here is CSAAGLASHEQYF. The DNA for the CDR3 is TGTAGTGCCGCCGGACTAGCCAGCCACGAGCAGTACTTC.

Remarks on this clonotype: Sequence at one end of the junction differs from germline and may be a read error. V gene TRBV11-2 combines with J gene TRBJ1-1; D is uncertain. Germline-derived CDR1 and CDR2 are SGHAT and FQNNGV. This CDR3 spans 13 amino acids. The CDR3 sequence is CVSSAYDRTEAFF. CDR3 sequence (DNA): TGTGTCAGCAGCGCCTACGATCGCACTGAAGCTTTCTTT. The complete variable domain, with remaining parts taken from reference TRBV11-2 and TRBJ1-1, reads EAGVAQSPRYKIIEKRQSVAFWCNPISGHATLYWYQQILGQGPKLLIQFQNNGVVDDSQLPKDRFSAERLKGVDSTLKIQPAKLEDSAVYLCVSSAYDRTEAFFGQGTRLTVV.

The chain uses TRBV29-1 and TRBJ2-7, with 13 bases lining up with TRBD2. Germline V gene sequence: CDR1 SQVTM, CDR2 ANQGSEA. The CDR3 extends over 14 amino acids. After removal of 4 bases from V and 8 bases from J, the junction contained 8 bases not matched to a gene. The CDR3: CSVVGTSGTNQQYF. In DNA, the CDR3 is TGCAGCGTTGTTGGGACTAGCGGGACCAACCAGCAGTACTTC.

This chain connects TRBV29-1 to TRBJ2-3; D is ambiguous. The CDR3 contains 13 residues. The germline V gene encodes CDR1 SQVTM and CDR2 ANQGSEA. The germline V and J ends were trimmed by 4 bases and 3 bases, with 11 bases remaining between them. This CDR3 is CSVVRVGTDTQYF. The CDR3 DNA reads TGCAGCGTTGTCCGGGTTGGGACAGATACGCAGTATTTT.

This clonotype has more than one count but fewer than ten. The chain uses TRBV6-5 and TRBJ2-1, with D possibly called TRBD1 or TRBD2 (5 bases each). Germline CDR1 is MNHEY and CDR2 is SVGAGI. The CDR3 has 14 residues. V gave up 5 bases and J gave up 3 bases, with 11 bases separating them. CDR3 loop: CASSPWDVYNEQFF. CDR3 DNA sequence: TGTGCCAGCAGTCCCTGGGACGTCTACAATGAGCAGTTCTTC.